This entry is about one TCR beta chain. Its antigen is undetermined. Amplification targeted TCR beta CDR3 regions from RNA transcripts. A set of HTBI primers served as the primers for a first-round RT-PCR of the TCR CDR3. Using its own MiXCR run on the multiplex PCR reads, TCRdb lists one record per CDR3 protein. Of a few hundred thousand distinct CDR3 sequences listed, 40% to 55% are singletons. Trimming left V 5 bases short and J 0 bases short, with 17 bases between. This CDR3 spans 16 amino acids. The germline V gene encodes CDR1 SEHNR and CDR2 FQNEAQ (reference sequence). These data are taken from a study of T cells in Graves' hyperthyroidism and ophthalmopathy. Study-level results: Classification by a 13 V-J model distinguished ophthalmopathy from stable hyperthyroidism. Before onset, ophthalmopathy was predicted by the model a median approximately 6.7 months earlier.

V is TRBV7-9 and J is TRBJ2-7; no clear D. The TCR comes from an adult woman with Graves' disease, either hyperthyroidism or ophthalmopathy (not recorded which). The specimen was peripheral blood or thyroid tissue (not recorded which). CDR3 nucleotides: TGTGCCAGCAGCCTGAATCCTCTTTCCCCCTCCTACGAGCAGTACTTC. Protein product: CASSLNPLSPSYEQYF.